These 4 T cell receptor beta chains came from one sample sequenced in a study of cytomegalovirus exposure and HLA in healthy donors. Sequenced by immunoSEQ multiplex PCR; TCRdb stores in-frame clones only, minus some. The profile shows tens of thousands of clones, 70% to 90% of them singletons. The sequencing input was PBMCs. These receptor sequences come from a woman aged 18-29 years in good health and CMV-seropositive.

The chain carries TRBV19 and TRBJ1-1, with D tentatively TRBD1 (6 bases). V was clipped by 6 bases and J by 0 bases, with 11 bases between them. This CDR3 region has 14 residues. Germline-derived CDR1 and CDR2 are LNHDA and SQIVND (reference sequence). CDR3 coding DNA: TGTGCCAGTAGACCCCGGACAGTGAACACTGAAGCTTTCTTT. As protein: CASRPRTVNTEAFF.

Within the sample, this clone is large. V gene TRBV30 combines with J gene TRBJ2-2; the match to TRBD2 covers 12 bases. There are 15 residues in the CDR3. Looked up from germline, CDR1 is GTSNPN and CDR2 is SVGIG (reference sequence). Trimming cost V 4 bases and J 6 bases; bases outside gene matches: 6. The CDR3 sequence: CAWKLAGGVAGELFF. Written as DNA, the CDR3 is TGTGCCTGGAAACTAGCGGGAGGAGTGGCCGGGGAGCTGTTTTTT.

The rearrangement joins TRBV7-9 to TRBJ1-5; the D gene is possibly TRBD1 (6 bases). The length of the CDR3 is 15 residues. V lost 3 bases and J 0 bases, leaving 9 bases between the germline ends. CDR1 and CDR2 (germline): SEHNR, FQNEAQ (reference sequence). The CDR3 nucleotides read TGTGCCAGCAGCTTGGCAGGGGCTAGCAATCAGCCCCAGCATTTT. It specifies CASSLAGASNQPQHF.

The V gene is TRBV28, the J gene TRBJ1-5, with D possibly matching TRBD1 (5 bases). V was shortened by 4 bases and J by 5 bases, with 6 bases between the two germline ends. The CDR3 spans 12 residues. Looked up from germline, CDR1 is MDHEN and CDR2 is SYDVKM. The CDR3 loop reads CASSWGDQPQHF. The CDR3 DNA follows: TGTGCCAGCAGTTGGGGGGATCAGCCCCAGCATTTT.